This paragraph covers one TCR beta chain sequence. No antigen is known for it. No quality values exist for individual bases; no much larger clone is one base distant. This specimen comes from a study of technical replicates of blood from a few donors (dated by TCRdb to 2016 to 2017). Library creation used the immunoSEQ multiplex PCR assay. TCRdb took this table from immuneACCESS and kept in-frame rearrangements with V and J called. Such tables lack part of the clones; where checked against another copy, unresolved V genes explain under half of the gap, and the rest is unexplained. The sample table shows around 68,000 clones, and 91% are seen once. Of the sample, roughly 0.38% is held by the ten largest clones. The origin of this receptor is a human donor in good health. Some clones in this sample may be carry-over from other donors' samples. Source material: T cells isolated from PBMCs.

The CDR3 protein sequence reads: CASSVVVNTGELFF. Here is the DNA: TGTGCCAGCAGCGTAGTAGTGAACACCGGGGAGCTGTTTTTT. The V and J genes are TRBV9 and TRBJ2-2, with no confident D gene call. The CDR1 and CDR2 encoded by the germline V gene are SGDLS and YYNGEE. The CDR3 starts with the cysteine, ends with the phenylalanine, and has 14 residues. Kept here is only the CDR3 DNA, which spans 42 bases and is read in frame from base 1. V is cut by 0 bases and J by 1 base, and the space between the germline ends is 4 bases.